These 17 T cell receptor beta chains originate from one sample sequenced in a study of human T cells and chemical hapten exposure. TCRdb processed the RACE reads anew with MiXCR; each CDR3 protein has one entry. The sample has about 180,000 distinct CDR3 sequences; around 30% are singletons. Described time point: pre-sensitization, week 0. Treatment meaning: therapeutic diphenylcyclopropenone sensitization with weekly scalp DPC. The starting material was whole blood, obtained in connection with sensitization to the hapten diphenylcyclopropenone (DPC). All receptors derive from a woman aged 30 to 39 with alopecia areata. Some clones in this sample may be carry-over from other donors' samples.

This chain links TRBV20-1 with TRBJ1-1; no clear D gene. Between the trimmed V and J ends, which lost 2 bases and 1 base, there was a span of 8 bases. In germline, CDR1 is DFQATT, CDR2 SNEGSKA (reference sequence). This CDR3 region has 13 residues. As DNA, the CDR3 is TGCAGTGCTAGATCGGGCACGAACACTGAAGCTTTCTTT. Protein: CSARSGTNTEAFF.

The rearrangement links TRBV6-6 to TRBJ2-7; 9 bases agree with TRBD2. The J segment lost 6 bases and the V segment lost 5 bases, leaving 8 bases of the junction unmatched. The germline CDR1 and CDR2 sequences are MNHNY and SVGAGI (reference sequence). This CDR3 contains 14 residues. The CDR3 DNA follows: TGTGCCAGCAGTCCTAGGACTAGCGTGCGCGAGCAGTACTTC. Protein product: CASSPRTSVREQYF.

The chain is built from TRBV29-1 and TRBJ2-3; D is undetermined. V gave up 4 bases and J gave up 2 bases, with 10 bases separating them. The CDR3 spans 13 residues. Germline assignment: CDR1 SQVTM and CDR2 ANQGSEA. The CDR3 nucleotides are TGCAGCGTTGGGGTGGAGCCCACAGATACGCAGTATTTT. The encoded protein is CSVGVEPTDTQYF.

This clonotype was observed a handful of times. CDR3 amino acids: CSASPLSGRVNEQFF. DNA for the CDR3: TGCAGTGCTAGCCCACTCTCCGGGAGGGTGAATGAGCAGTTCTTC. The chain is built from TRBV20-1 and TRBJ2-1; TRBD2 matches 8 bases. The CDR3 is 15 residues long. The germline V gene encodes CDR1 DFQATT and CDR2 SNEGSKA (reference sequence). V dropped 3 bases and J dropped 7; count of bases not matched to a gene: 11.

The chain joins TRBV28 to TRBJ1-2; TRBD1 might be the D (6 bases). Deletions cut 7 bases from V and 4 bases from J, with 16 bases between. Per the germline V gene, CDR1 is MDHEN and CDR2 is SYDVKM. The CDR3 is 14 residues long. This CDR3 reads CASTPSQGSYGYTF. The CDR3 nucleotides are TGTGCCAGCACCCCGTCGCAGGGGAGCTATGGCTACACCTTC.

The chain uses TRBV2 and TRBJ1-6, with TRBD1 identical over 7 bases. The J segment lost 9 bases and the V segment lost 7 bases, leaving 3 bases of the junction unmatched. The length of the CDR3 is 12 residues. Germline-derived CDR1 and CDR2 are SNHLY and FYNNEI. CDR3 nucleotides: TGTGCCAGCACGGAGGGGGCTTCACCCCTCCACTTT. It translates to CASTEGASPLHF.

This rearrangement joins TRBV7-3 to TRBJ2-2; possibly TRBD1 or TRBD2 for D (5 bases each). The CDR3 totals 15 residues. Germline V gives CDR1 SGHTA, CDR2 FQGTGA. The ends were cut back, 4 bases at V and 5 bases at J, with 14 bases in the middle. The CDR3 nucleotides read TGTGCCAGCAGCTGGGCCGGGACCCTTACCGGGGAGCTGTTTTTT. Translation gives CASSWAGTLTGELFF.

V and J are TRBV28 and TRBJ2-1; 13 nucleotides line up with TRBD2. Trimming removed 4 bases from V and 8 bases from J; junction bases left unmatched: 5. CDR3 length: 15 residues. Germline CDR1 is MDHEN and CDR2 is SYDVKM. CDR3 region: CASSSGLAGSDEQFF. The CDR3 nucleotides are TGTGCCAGCAGTTCGGGACTAGCGGGGTCCGATGAGCAGTTCTTC.

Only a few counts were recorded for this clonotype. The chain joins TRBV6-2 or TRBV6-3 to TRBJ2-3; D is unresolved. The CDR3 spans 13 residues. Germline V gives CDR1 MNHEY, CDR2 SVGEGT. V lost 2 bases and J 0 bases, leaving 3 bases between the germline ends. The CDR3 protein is CASSYVSTDTQYF. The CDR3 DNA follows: TGTGCCAGCAGTTACGTGAGCACAGATACGCAGTATTTT.

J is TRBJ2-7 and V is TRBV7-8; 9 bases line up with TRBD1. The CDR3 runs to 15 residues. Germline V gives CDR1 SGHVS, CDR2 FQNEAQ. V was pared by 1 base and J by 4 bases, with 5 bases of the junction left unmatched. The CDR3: CASSLGTGGGYEQYF. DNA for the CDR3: TGTGCCAGCAGCTTAGGAACAGGGGGCGGTTACGAGCAGTACTTC.

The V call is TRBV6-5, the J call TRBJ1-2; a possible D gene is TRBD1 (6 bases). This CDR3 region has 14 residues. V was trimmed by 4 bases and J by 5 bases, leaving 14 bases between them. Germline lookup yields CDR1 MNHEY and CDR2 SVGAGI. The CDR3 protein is CASSFRDIRYGYTF. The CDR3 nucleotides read TGTGCCAGCAGTTTTCGGGACATCCGATATGGCTACACCTTC.

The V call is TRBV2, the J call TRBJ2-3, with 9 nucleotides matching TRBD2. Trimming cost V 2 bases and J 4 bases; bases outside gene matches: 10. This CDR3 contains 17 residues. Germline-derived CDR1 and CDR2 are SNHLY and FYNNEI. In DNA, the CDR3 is TGTGCCAGCAGTGAACGGGGGAGCGGGGGGAAAGCAGATACGCAGTATTTT. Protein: CASSERGSGGKADTQYF. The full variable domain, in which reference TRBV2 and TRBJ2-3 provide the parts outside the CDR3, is EPEVTQTPSHQVTQMGQEVILRCVPISNHLYFYWYRQILGQKVEFLVSFYNNEISEKSEIFDDQFSVERPDGSNFTLKIRSTKLEDSAMYFCASSERGSGGKADTQYFGPGTRLTVL.

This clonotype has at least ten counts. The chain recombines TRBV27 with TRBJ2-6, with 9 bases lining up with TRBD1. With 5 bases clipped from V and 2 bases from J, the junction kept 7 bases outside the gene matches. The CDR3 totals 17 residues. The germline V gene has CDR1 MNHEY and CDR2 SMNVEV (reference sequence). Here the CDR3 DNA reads TGTGCCAGCAGTCTAACGACAGGGGGAGCTGGGGCCAACGTCCTGACTTTC. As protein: CASSLTTGGAGANVLTF.

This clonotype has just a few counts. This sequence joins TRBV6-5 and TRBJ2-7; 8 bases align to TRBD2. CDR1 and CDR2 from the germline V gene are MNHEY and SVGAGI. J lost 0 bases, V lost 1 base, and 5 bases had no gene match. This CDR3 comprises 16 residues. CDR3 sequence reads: CASSYWTGGPSYEQYF. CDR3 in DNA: TGTGCCAGCAGTTACTGGACGGGGGGGCCCTCCTACGAGCAGTACTTC.

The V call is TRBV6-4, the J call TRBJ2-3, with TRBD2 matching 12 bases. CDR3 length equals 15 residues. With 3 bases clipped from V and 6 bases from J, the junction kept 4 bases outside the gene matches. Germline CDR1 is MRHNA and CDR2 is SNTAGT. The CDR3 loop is CASSESSGRADTQYF. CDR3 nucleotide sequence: TGTGCCAGCAGTGAGTCTAGCGGGAGGGCTGATACGCAGTATTTT.

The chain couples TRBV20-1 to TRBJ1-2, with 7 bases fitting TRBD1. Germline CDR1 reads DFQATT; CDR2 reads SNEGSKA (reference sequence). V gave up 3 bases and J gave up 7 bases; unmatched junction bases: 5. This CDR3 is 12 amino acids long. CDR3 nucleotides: TGCAGTGCTAGTATGGGACAGACTGGCTACACCTTC. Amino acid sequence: CSASMGQTGYTF.

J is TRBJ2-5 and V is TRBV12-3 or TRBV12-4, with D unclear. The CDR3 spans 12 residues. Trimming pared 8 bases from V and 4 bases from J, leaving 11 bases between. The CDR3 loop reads CASGVGLETQYF. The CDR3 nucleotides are TGTGCCAGCGGGGTGGGTTTAGAGACCCAGTACTTC.